Below are 27 T cell receptor beta chains sequenced from a single sample in a study of blood T cell repertoires in COVID-19. The repertoire was sequenced with immunoSEQ multiplex PCR; TCRdb's copy has only in-frame clones and lacks some. Among about 380,000 clones listed, 70% to 90% were seen once. Sequencing was done on a sample of peripheral blood. All receptors derive from a middle-aged man with acute or convalescent COVID-19.

This chain uses TRBV6-1 with TRBJ1-2; D unclear. This CDR3 region has 16 residues. The germline V gene encodes CDR1 MNHNS and CDR2 SASEGT. The V gene lost 0 bases and the J gene lost 0 bases, with 11 bases spanning the gap. Here the CDR3 DNA reads TGTGCCAGCAGTGAAGCGGTCGAGAATCCTAACTATGGCTACACCTTC. This codes for CASSEAVENPNYGYTF.

The J gene is TRBJ2-7, the V gene TRBV6-4; possibly TRBD1 for D (5 bases). V was cut by 6 bases and J by 4 bases, with 16 bases left in between. Per the germline V gene, CDR1 is MRHNA and CDR2 is SNTAGT. CDR3 length equals 14 residues. CDR3 amino acids: CASRFRGTPYEQYF. The CDR3 DNA reads as TGTGCCAGCAGATTTAGGGGAACCCCTTACGAGCAGTACTTC.

This CDR3 reads CASSPTTRRVTEAFF. As DNA, the CDR3 is TGTGCCAGCTCACCAACCACCCGCAGGGTTACTGAAGCTTTCTTT. V and J are TRBV18 and TRBJ1-1; perhaps TRBD1 as D (5 bases). The CDR3 is made up of 15 amino acids. Trimming pared 2 bases from V and 5 bases from J, leaving 15 bases between. The V gene's germline CDR1 is KGHSH and CDR2 LQKENI.

This chain's CDR3 is CAWSVGGRGLTQPQHF. The DNA of the CDR3 is TGTGCCTGGAGTGTAGGGGGAAGGGGGCTTACTCAGCCCCAGCATTTT. J is TRBJ1-5 and V is TRBV30, with 7 bases lining up with TRBD1. From germline, CDR1 is GTSNPN and CDR2 SVGIG (reference sequence). This CDR3 region has 16 residues. The J segment lost 6 bases and the V segment lost 0 bases, leaving 11 bases of the junction unmatched.

In this sample, this clone turned up once. Here the CDR3 reads CAIKGFDYGYTF. The CDR3 DNA reads as TGTGCCATTAAGGGGTTTGACTATGGCTACACCTTC. The chain employs TRBV28 and TRBJ1-2, with a tentative D call TRBD1 (5 bases). The CDR3 extends over 12 amino acids. In germline, CDR1 is MDHEN, CDR2 SYDVKM. Between the trimmed V and J ends, which lost 10 bases and 3 bases, there was a span of 12 bases.

The chain uses TRBV5-8 and TRBJ2-5; 16 nucleotides align to TRBD2. This CDR3 contains 17 residues. Germline CDR1 reads SGHTS; CDR2 reads YDEGEE. Trimming took 4 bases from V and 4 from J; bases not matched to a gene: 7. The CDR3 region has the DNA TGTGCCAGCAGCCCCGGGACTAGCGGGAGGGCGACAGAGACCCAGTACTTC. Amino acids: CASSPGTSGRATETQYF.

This clone was picked up a small number of times. The CDR3 DNA reads as TGTGCCTGGAGCGGGGGTGGCTACGAGCAGTACTTC. Translating it yields CAWSGGGYEQYF. V usage is TRBV30 and J usage is TRBJ2-7; maybe TRBD2 (6 bases). Trimming cost V 3 bases and J 3 bases, with 9 bases left between them. The CDR3 runs to 12 residues. The germline V gene has CDR1 GTSNPN and CDR2 SVGIG (reference sequence).

CDR3: CASSSRVAGYTF. DNA for the CDR3: TGTGCCAGCAGTTCGAGGGTTGCTGGCTACACCTTC. This rearrangement joins TRBV12-3 or TRBV12-4 to TRBJ1-2; D not resolved. This CDR3 spans 12 amino acids. With 4 bases removed from V and 7 bases from J, the gap between germline ends came to 10 bases.

CDR3 in DNA: TGTGCCAGCAGCTCTATCCCCCGGCGCGGGAGCTCCTACAATGAGCAGTTCTTC. Amino acids: CASSSIPRRGSSYNEQFF. This chain connects TRBV7-3 to TRBJ2-1; TRBD2 aligns across 7 bases. The CDR3 consists of 18 residues. V lost 4 bases, J lost 0 bases, and 12 bases stayed unmatched. Germline V gene lookup returns CDR1 SGHTA and CDR2 FQGTGA.

V and J are TRBV9 and TRBJ2-7, with D possibly matching TRBD1 (6 bases). Looked up from germline, CDR1 is SGDLS and CDR2 is YYNGEE. This CDR3 has 14 residues. The germline V and J ends were trimmed by 0 bases and 2 bases, with 9 bases remaining between them. The DNA for the CDR3 is TGTGCCAGCAGCGTAGAGGACAGTCCCTACGAGCAGTACTTC. It encodes CASSVEDSPYEQYF. The entire variable domain, with the rest obtained from reference TRBV9 and TRBJ2-7, is as follows: DSGVTQTPKHLITATGQRVTLRCSPRSGDLSVYWYQQSLDQGLQFLIQYYNGEERAKGNILERFSAQQFPDLHSELNLSSLELGDSALYFCASSVEDSPYEQYFGPGTRLTVT.

The chain couples TRBV9 to TRBJ2-1; a possible D gene is TRBD2 (5 bases). This CDR3 contains 14 residues. V dropped 1 base and J dropped 5 bases, with 10 bases sitting between them. Germline CDR1 reads SGDLS; CDR2 reads YYNGEE. CDR3 region: CASSVLRGHNEQFF. In DNA form, the CDR3 reads TGTGCCAGCAGCGTACTTCGGGGTCACAATGAGCAGTTCTTC. Filled out from reference TRBV9 and TRBJ2-1, the complete variable domain reads DSGVTQTPKHLITATGQRVTLRCSPRSGDLSVYWYQQSLDQGLQFLIQYYNGEERAKGNILERFSAQQFPDLHSELNLSSLELGDSALYFCASSVLRGHNEQFFGPGTRLTVL.

The chain couples TRBV27 to TRBJ1-2, with 7 bases that match TRBD1. After removal of 4 bases from V and 3 bases from J, the junction contained 17 bases not matched to a gene. Germline lookup yields CDR1 MNHEY and CDR2 SMNVEV (reference sequence). The CDR3 covers 18 residues. CDR3 loop: CASSSFLKRQGRDYGYTF. The CDR3 bases are TGTGCCAGCAGTTCCTTCCTAAAAAGACAGGGTCGGGACTATGGCTACACCTTC.

This clone has a single count. The chain couples TRBV19 to TRBJ1-1; D unclear. The CDR3 is 14 residues long. Per the germline V gene, CDR1 is LNHDA and CDR2 is SQIVND (reference sequence). Trimming left V 5 bases short and J 4 bases short, with 14 bases between. The CDR3 DNA sequence: TGTGCCAGTAGTCAGGTATCATTGACCACTGAAGCTTTCTTT. This gives the protein CASSQVSLTTEAFF.

This chain connects TRBV11-1 to TRBJ2-7; 15 nucleotides match TRBD2. CDR1 and CDR2 (germline): SGHAT, FQDESV (reference sequence). Trimming removed 3 bases from V and 5 bases from J; junction bases left unmatched: 2. This CDR3 spans 15 amino acids. CDR3 amino acids: CASSLGLAGGDEQYF. CDR3 DNA: TGTGCCAGCAGCTTGGGACTAGCGGGAGGCGACGAGCAGTACTTC.

The chain joins TRBV6-5 to TRBJ2-3; D possibly corresponds to TRBD1 (6 bases). V was shortened by 2 bases and J by 0 bases, with 9 bases between the two germline ends. The V gene's germline CDR1 is MNHEY and CDR2 SVGAGI. The CDR3 extends over 15 amino acids. CDR3 protein: CASSYVGASTDTQYF. In DNA form, the CDR3 reads TGTGCCAGCAGTTACGTGGGGGCTAGCACAGATACGCAGTATTTT.

The V gene is TRBV4-1, the J gene TRBJ2-2, with D possibly matching TRBD1 (6 bases). With 11 bases removed from V and 4 bases from J, the gap between germline ends came to 29 bases. Germline lookup yields CDR1 MGHRA and CDR2 YSYEKL. CDR3 length: 18 amino acids. The CDR3 DNA is TGCGCCGAGCTTTTTCTGGGGACAACGCTATATATCACCGGGGAGCTGTTTTTT. It translates to CAELFLGTTLYITGELFF.

The chain uses TRBV30 and TRBJ1-2; TRBD1 might be the D (5 bases). Germline-derived CDR1 and CDR2 are GTSNPN and SVGIG (reference sequence). The CDR3 runs to 16 residues. Trimming cost V 2 bases and J 2 bases, with 18 bases left between them. As DNA, the CDR3 is TGTGCCTGGAGTAGTAAAGGGGAGGGTCTAAACTATGGCTACACCTTC. Translated: CAWSSKGEGLNYGYTF.

The V call is TRBV6-5, the J call TRBJ1-1; D call uncertain. Trimming took 10 bases from V and 0 from J, leaving 15 bases between them. The length of the CDR3 is 14 residues. In germline, CDR1 is MNHEY, CDR2 SVGAGI. CDR3 region: CATKLREMNTEAFF. CDR3 coding DNA: TGTGCCACCAAGCTTCGGGAAATGAACACTGAAGCTTTCTTT.

The chain combines TRBV4-1 with TRBJ1-5; TRBD1 might be the D (5 bases). Germline CDR1 reads MGHRA; CDR2 reads YSYEKL. The V gene lost 0 bases and the J gene lost 2 bases, with 11 bases spanning the gap. The CDR3 contains 16 residues. The CDR3 spells CASSQESGQRNQPQHF. The CDR3 DNA is TGCGCCAGCAGCCAAGAGTCAGGGCAGCGCAATCAGCCCCAGCATTTT.

The chain couples TRBV10-3 to TRBJ1-1; 10 bases fit TRBD1. The CDR3 sequence is 17 residues long. Germline CDR1 and CDR2: ENHRY and SYGVKD. V lost 0 bases and J lost 1; bases outside the gene matches: 5. CDR3 region: CAISESSGQGQNTEAFF. DNA of the CDR3: TGTGCCATCAGTGAGTCGTCGGGACAGGGGCAGAACACTGAAGCTTTCTTT.

The chain is built from TRBV14 and TRBJ1-2; D possibly corresponds to TRBD1 (6 bases). This CDR3 is 14 amino acids long. CDR1 is SGHDN and CDR2 is FVKESK in the germline V gene. V lost 4 bases to trimming and J lost 6 bases, with 15 bases between them. CDR3 residues: CASSPQGLLDGYTF. The CDR3 DNA reads as TGTGCCAGCAGCCCACAGGGCTTACTTGATGGCTACACCTTC.

V and J are TRBV4-3 and TRBJ2-7; D is perhaps TRBD2 (5 bases). The CDR3 covers 17 residues. Germline assignment: CDR1 LGHNA and CDR2 YSLEER. Trimming took off 0 bases at V and 3 bases at J, with 18 bases between the two ends. The CDR3 DNA follows: TGCGCCAGCAGCCAAGATTGGAAAAACTCGGGGTACTACGAGCAGTACTTC. Residues: CASSQDWKNSGYYEQYF.

Worth noting for this clone: The junction and the germline gene differ at one end; a read error may be behind it. V and J are TRBV28 and TRBJ1-2, with D maybe TRBD1 (5 bases). The CDR3 spans 15 residues. Germline CDR1 is MDHEN and CDR2 is SYDVKM. CDR3 DNA: TGTGCCAGCAGCCCCACTACAGACAGTAACCATGGCTACACCTTC. Amino acids: CASSPTTDSNHGYTF.

Only a few counts were recorded for this clone. This chain connects TRBV28 to TRBJ1-5; D is ambiguous. Germline CDR1 is MDHEN and CDR2 is SYDVKM. The CDR3 runs to 14 residues. V was pared by 5 bases and J by 6 bases, with 14 bases between. CDR3 protein: CASSPADWAQPQHF. DNA of the CDR3: TGTGCCAGCAGTCCGGCCGATTGGGCTCAGCCCCAGCATTTT.

The chain has TRBV5-1 and TRBJ2-3, with 8 nucleotides matching TRBD2. J was trimmed by 4 bases and V by 1 base; bases with no gene match: 8. CDR1 and CDR2 (germline): SGHRS, YFSETQ. The CDR3 sequence is 16 residues long. This chain's CDR3 is CASSLKTSVTADTQYF. The CDR3 nucleotides are TGCGCCAGCAGCTTGAAGACTAGCGTTACGGCAGATACGCAGTATTTT.

On this clone: The sample holds other DNA sequences that translate to the same CDR3. The J gene is TRBJ2-7, the V gene TRBV27; TRBD1 is a possible D gene (6 bases). The CDR3 length is 13 residues. The germline gives CDR1 MNHEY, CDR2 SMNVEV (reference sequence). Trimming shortened V by 6 bases and J by 4 bases, and 13 bases separated the two germline ends. The CDR3, as DNA: TGTGCCAGCAGCTTAAAAACAGGGTACGAGCAGTACTTC. Translating gives CASSLKTGYEQYF.

The chain couples TRBV3-1 (or the pseudogene TRBV3-2) to TRBJ2-2, with a weak D call TRBD1 (5 bases). Trimming removed 4 bases from V and 7 bases from J, with 10 bases in between. Germline V lookup: CDR1 LGHDT, CDR2 YNNKEL (reference sequence). There are 13 residues in the CDR3. The CDR3 here is CASSPGLRGELFF. In DNA form, the CDR3 reads TGTGCCAGCAGCCCAGGGTTGCGCGGGGAGCTGTTTTTT.